Described below is a single T cell receptor (beta chain) sequence and its context. Its antigen specificity is not known. Base quality data are lacking; no much larger clone is found one base away. The collaborating institutions used their own protocols to collect whole blood in K2EDTA tubes. For TCRbeta analysis, collaborators shipped samples in one of three forms: frozen whole blood, isolated PBMCs, or DNA extracted from either of those sample types. The sample originates from a study of blood T cell repertoires in COVID-19 (TCRdb year 2020). About the full investigation: Samples covering the acute and convalescent phases of COVID-19 were provided by collaborators in the United States, Italy and Spain. The material from the prospective study consisted of cDNA or gDNA derived from T cells, B-cell-depleted T cells, or PBMCs. The dataset comprised deeply sampled blood TCRbeta repertoires from subjects exposed to, actively infected with, or recovered from COVID-19. The repertoires were made available in a free public database intended to serve as a resource for research on the immune response to SARS-CoV-2. Samples were obtained from the ongoing ImmuneRACE study (first 160 participants) and from approximately 1,200 subjects provided by 6 global collaborators. Sample metadata almost always included a de-identified subject ID, COVID-19 status, age in years and sex. Where available, HLA class I and class II types were obtained from metadata supplied by the sample provider rather than from assay-based typing. The research as a whole found: How much clinical and demographic metadata was included differed by source and by participant, and the metadata was provided uncurated.

CDR1 and CDR2 are read off the germline V gene (reference sequence) as LNHNV and YYDKDF. V is pruned by 1 base and J by 5 bases, leaving 13 bases of the junction without a gene match. The CDR3, cysteine through phenylalanine, is 18 amino acids long. Here the CDR3 DNA is all that survives: 54 bases in frame from base 1. TCRbeta CDR3 regions were amplified from genomic DNA by means of the immunoSEQ Assay, a bias-controlled multiplex PCR. In the paper's pipeline: The number of nucleated cells in each sample was estimated from the amplification of reference gene primers within the assay. To quantify the absolute abundance of each unique TCRbeta CDR3 rearrangement, sequence reads were collapsed and filtered. For each sample, productive Simpson clonality was calculated by taking the square root of Simpson's diversity index across productive rearrangements. Held by TCRdb, this immuneACCESS table contains in-frame sequences only and omits some clones. Under half of the omission traces to an unresolved V gene where checked; the cause of the rest is unknown. The V and J calls and clone size were taken over from that table, and D and trimming were inferred from the DNA. The sample includes over 60,000 clones, with more than 70% observed a single time. Roughly 2.7% of the sample lies in the top ten.

The TCR originated in a man in his sixties or seventies with active or convalescent COVID-19. Sequencing used peripheral blood. The rearrangement combines TRBV15 with TRBJ2-5; the junction holds 10 bases that match TRBD2. The CDR3 amino acid sequence is: CATSRGGETSGFYETQYF. The DNA reads TGTGCCACCAGCAGAGGGGGGGAGACTAGCGGGTTTTATGAGACCCAGTACTTC.